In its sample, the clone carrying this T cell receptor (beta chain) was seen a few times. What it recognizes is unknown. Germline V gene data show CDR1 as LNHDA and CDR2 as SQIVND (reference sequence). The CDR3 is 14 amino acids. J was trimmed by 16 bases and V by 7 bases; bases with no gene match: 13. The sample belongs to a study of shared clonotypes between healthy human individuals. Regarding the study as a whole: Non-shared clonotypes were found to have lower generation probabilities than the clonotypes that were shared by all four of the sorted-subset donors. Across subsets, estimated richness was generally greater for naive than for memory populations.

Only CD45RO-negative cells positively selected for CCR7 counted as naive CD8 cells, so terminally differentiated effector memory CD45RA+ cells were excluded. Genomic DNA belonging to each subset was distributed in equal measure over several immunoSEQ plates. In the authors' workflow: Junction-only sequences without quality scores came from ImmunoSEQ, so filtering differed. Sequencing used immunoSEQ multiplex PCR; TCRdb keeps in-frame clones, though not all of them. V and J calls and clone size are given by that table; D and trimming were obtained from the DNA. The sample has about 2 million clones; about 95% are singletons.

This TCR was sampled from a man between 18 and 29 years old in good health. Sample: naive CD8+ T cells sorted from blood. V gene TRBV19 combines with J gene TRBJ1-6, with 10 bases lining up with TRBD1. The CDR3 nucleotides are TGTGCCAGTACCAACAGGGACAGGGGCCCCCCTCTCCACTTT. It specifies CASTNRDRGPPLHF.